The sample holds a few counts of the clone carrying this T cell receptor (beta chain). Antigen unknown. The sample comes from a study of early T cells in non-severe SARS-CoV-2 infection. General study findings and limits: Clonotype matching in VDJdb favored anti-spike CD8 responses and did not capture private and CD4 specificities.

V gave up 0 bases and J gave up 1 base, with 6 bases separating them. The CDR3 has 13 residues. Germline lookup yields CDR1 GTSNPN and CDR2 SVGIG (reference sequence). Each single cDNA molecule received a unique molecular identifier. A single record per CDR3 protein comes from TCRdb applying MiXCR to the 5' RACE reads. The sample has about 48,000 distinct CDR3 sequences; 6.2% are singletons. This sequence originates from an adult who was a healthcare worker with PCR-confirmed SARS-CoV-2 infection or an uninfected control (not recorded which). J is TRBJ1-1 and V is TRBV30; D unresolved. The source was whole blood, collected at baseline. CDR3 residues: CAWSVRGNTEAFF. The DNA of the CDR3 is TGTGCCTGGAGTGTTCGCGGGAACACTGAAGCTTTCTTT.